Included here is one TCR beta chain sequence, with context. Its specificity is unknown. The time point here: blood at routine non-recurrence follow-up after resection. Whole RNA was taken from tumor, nontumor lung or frozen PBMC; it was then sequenced unsorted. The sample originates from a study of spatial heterogeneity in lung cancer. For the study at large: Any follow-up PBMC samples that were available went on to be sequenced, and the median time to follow-up was roughly two years after resection. Study results and limitations: Among blood samples, ubiquitous expanded tumor TCRs appeared more at resection than at follow-up.

Germline V gene lookup returns CDR1 ENHRY and CDR2 SYGVKD. The length of the CDR3 is 15 residues. Trimming at V came to 6 bases and at J to 4 bases, leaving 11 bases not matched to a gene. Single TCR cDNA molecules each had their own unique molecular identifier. Via MiXCR, TCRdb re-called the 5' RACE reads, giving one row per CDR3 protein. The table shows about 120,000 distinct CDR3 sequences, with about 12% occurring only once. This TCR was recovered from a male donor with early-stage non-small cell lung cancer. The J gene is TRBJ2-7, the V gene TRBV10-3, with TRBD2 matching 8 bases. The sample consisted of PBMCs, taken at follow-up. This CDR3 reads CAIRIGTSGSYEQYF. CDR3 coding DNA: TGTGCCATCAGGATCGGGACTAGTGGGAGTTACGAGCAGTACTTC.